The sample holds many counts of the clone carrying this T cell receptor beta chain. Its antigen is not identified. This entry is derived from a study of T cell repertoires in cytomegalovirus infection. For the study at large: Public TCR beta signatures marked donors with CMV infection and the matching HLA.

MiXCR, run by TCRdb on the reads, gives a single entry per CDR3 protein. The data show approximately 110,000 distinct CDR3 sequences, roughly a tenth seen once. This sequence was found in a human donor in good health (CMV status not recorded). Some clones in this sample may be carry-over from other donors' samples. The sequenced material came from PBMCs, sequenced either directly or after in vitro stimulation (not recorded which).

The CDR3 DNA reads as TGTGCCCTGGACGGAAATTTCCCCCTTGAAGCTTTCTTT. Amino acid sequence: CALDGNFPLEAFF. This chain links TRBV7-9 with TRBJ1-1; D not resolved. Trimming shortened V by 11 bases and J by 7 bases, and 20 bases separated the two germline ends. The CDR3 has 13 residues. Germline CDR1 SEHNR, CDR2 FQNEAQ (reference sequence).